This T cell receptor beta chain was obtained from a study of blood T cell repertoires in COVID-19. Study overall: Acute-phase and convalescent COVID-19 samples originated in the United States, Italy and Spain. Sources were T cells, B-cell-depleted T cells, or PBMCs; the material itself was cDNA or gDNA.

V trimming: 6 bases; J trimming: 4 bases; junction bases outside the gene matches: 7. Germline V gene lookup returns CDR1 ENHRY and CDR2 SYGVKD. This CDR3 spans 14 amino acids. In the authors' workflow: Reference gene primer amplification gave estimated nucleated cell counts. The method was immunoSEQ multiplex PCR; TCRdb's version includes in-frame clones alone and lacks a portion of them. V, J and clone size are taken as reported in that table, and D and trimming were inferred from the DNA itself. The sample yields approximately 300,000 clones, roughly 90% seen once. The sequenced sample consisted of peripheral blood. The origin of this receptor is a woman aged 45-60 years who had recovered from COVID-19. The rearrangement uses TRBV10-3 and TRBJ2-5, with 8 positions matching TRBD1. CDR3 coding DNA: TGTGCCATCAGGAGCGACAGGGGCGGAGAGACCCAGTACTTC. Translating it yields CAIRSDRGGETQYF.